Following are 18 T cell receptor beta chains from one sample sequenced in a study of T-cell memory formation after mild COVID-19. MiXCR was run by TCRdb on the 5' RACE reads, yielding one entry per CDR3 protein. This table holds 300,000 to 350,000 distinct CDR3 sequences, roughly 15% found once. Sequencing input: PBMCs or a T cell subset sorted from them (not recorded which). These receptors came from a man between 18 and 29 years old who had mild COVID-19 (a few samples of this study predate the infection). Cell type and time point are not known.

This clonotype appeared a few times. The chain uses TRBV7-2 and TRBJ1-1; D not resolved. CDR3 length: 14 residues. The V and J ends lost 5 bases and 1 base respectively, with 11 bases between them. Germline V gives CDR1 SGHTA, CDR2 FQGNSA. The CDR3 is CASSRQGPNTEAFF. The CDR3 DNA reads as TGTGCCAGCAGCCGGCAAGGGCCGAACACTGAAGCTTTCTTT.

In its sample, this clonotype was seen a few times. The chain recombines TRBV27 with TRBJ2-1, with TRBD1 matching 9 bases. The CDR3 has 15 residues. The V gene's germline CDR1 is MNHEY and CDR2 SMNVEV (reference sequence). Unmatched junction bases numbered 3, after V lost 4 bases and J lost 2 bases. CDR3: CASSSGQGTYNEQFF. The CDR3, as DNA: TGTGCCAGCAGTTCGGGACAGGGAACCTACAATGAGCAGTTCTTC.

The V call is TRBV20-1, the J call TRBJ2-7; 8 bases fit TRBD1. V shed 6 bases, J shed 0 bases, and the junction held 4 bases outside the gene matches. Germline assignment: CDR1 DFQATT and CDR2 SNEGSKA (reference sequence). The CDR3 extends over 13 amino acids. The CDR3 DNA sequence: TGCAGTGCAAGGACAGGGAGCTCCTACGAGCAGTACTTC. Amino acids: CSARTGSSYEQYF.

At least ten counts were recorded for this clonotype. This chain links TRBV12-3 or TRBV12-4 with TRBJ2-5; the D gene is possibly TRBD2 (5 bases). This CDR3 is 16 amino acids long. V was cut by 3 bases and J by 0 bases, with 14 bases left in between. CDR3 region: CASSLVPWENQETQYF. The CDR3 bases are TGTGCCAGCAGTTTGGTTCCGTGGGAGAACCAAGAGACCCAGTACTTC.

This clonotype showed up many times. The CDR3 protein is CASSQRTGSYNEQFF. CDR3 nucleotides: TGCGCCAGCAGCCAAAGGACAGGTTCCTACAATGAGCAGTTCTTC. The chain employs TRBV4-3 and TRBJ2-1, with 7 bases matching TRBD1. The germline gives CDR1 LGHNA, CDR2 YSLEER. After removal of 2 bases from V and 1 base from J, the junction contained 2 bases not matched to a gene. There are 15 residues in the CDR3.

This clonotype showed up just a few times. Written as DNA, the CDR3 is TGTGCCAGCAGTGACGGCTATCCCCTCCACTTT. This codes for CASSDGYPLHF. V is TRBV6-4 and J is TRBJ1-6; D not certain. Between the trimmed V and J ends, which lost 2 bases and 13 bases, there was a span of 6 bases. This CDR3 has 11 amino acids. Germline-derived CDR1 and CDR2 are MRHNA and SNTAGT.

This clonotype was seen a few times. The chain carries TRBV20-1 and TRBJ2-5; 11 bases agree with TRBD2. Germline V gene data show CDR1 as DFQATT and CDR2 as SNEGSKA (reference sequence). CDR3 length: 13 amino acids. With V trimmed by 6 bases and J by 1 base, 1 base remained unmatched. This CDR3 is CSATSGGQETQYF. The CDR3 DNA sequence: TGCAGTGCCACTAGCGGGGGCCAAGAGACCCAGTACTTC.

This clonotype was found many times. The J gene is TRBJ2-3, the V gene TRBV4-3; TRBD2 matches 10 bases. V was pared by 1 base and J by 9 bases, with 13 bases of the junction left unmatched. The CDR3 loop spans 17 amino acids. CDR1 and CDR2 (germline): LGHNA, YSLEER. CDR3 amino acids: CASSQGASGGLLATQYF. The CDR3 bases are TGCGCCAGCAGCCAAGGGGCTAGCGGGGGCCTCCTCGCCACGCAGTATTTT.

The chain links TRBV10-3 to TRBJ1-1; a weak D match, TRBD1 (5 bases). The CDR3 is made up of 14 amino acids. The germline V gene encodes CDR1 ENHRY and CDR2 SYGVKD. Trimming stripped 4 bases from V and 4 bases from J, with 13 bases between. The CDR3 DNA is TGTGCCATCAGTGTTCAGGGATTAACCACTGAAGCTTTCTTT. Amino acid sequence: CAISVQGLTTEAFF.

The chain uses TRBV20-1 and TRBJ2-1; 10 bases align to TRBD2. Germline CDR1 DFQATT, CDR2 SNEGSKA (reference sequence). V lost 3 bases and J lost 9; bases outside the gene matches: 5. There are 13 residues in the CDR3. The CDR3 nucleotides read TGCAGTGCTAGCGAGCGGGGGGGCAGTGAGCAGTTCTTC. Its protein is CSASERGGSEQFF.

This clonotype was seen only a few times. This chain's CDR3 is CAISRGVKTEAFF. The CDR3 DNA follows: TGTGCCATTTCCCGGGGGGTAAAGACTGAAGCTTTCTTT. The chain joins TRBV6-2 or TRBV6-3 to TRBJ1-1, with D possibly TRBD1 on 5 matching bases. The CDR3 runs to 13 residues. From germline, CDR1 is MNHEY and CDR2 SVGEGT. V was shortened by 10 bases and J by 5 bases, with 17 bases between the two germline ends.

The gene calls are TRBV2 and TRBJ1-6, with a tentative D call TRBD1 (6 bases). This CDR3 has 11 amino acids. The germline V gene has CDR1 SNHLY and CDR2 FYNNEI. V dropped 8 bases and J dropped 14 bases, with 13 bases sitting between them. The CDR3 DNA follows: TGTGCCAGCGGGACCAACAGGGCCCTCCACTTT. It specifies CASGTNRALHF.

The V and J genes are TRBV6-5 and TRBJ1-2; a weak D match, TRBD1 (5 bases). This CDR3 spans 15 amino acids. V gave up 2 bases and J gave up 0 bases, with 10 bases separating them. Looked up from germline, CDR1 is MNHEY and CDR2 is SVGAGI. Here the CDR3 reads CASSYNGGANYGYTF. DNA of the CDR3: TGTGCCAGCAGTTACAATGGGGGTGCTAACTATGGCTACACCTTC.

V usage is TRBV19 and J usage is TRBJ1-5, with a tentative D call TRBD1 (6 bases). V was shortened by 3 bases and J by 7 bases, with 10 bases between the two germline ends. The germline V gene has CDR1 LNHDA and CDR2 SQIVND (reference sequence). The CDR3 is made up of 13 amino acids. As DNA, the CDR3 is TGTGCCAGTAGTATGGGGGGCCAACAGCCCCAGCATTTT. This encodes CASSMGGQQPQHF. Based on the CDR3 plus reference TRBV19 and TRBJ1-5, the full variable domain is DGGITQSPKYLFRKEGQNVTLSCEQNLNHDAMYWYRQDPGQGLRLIYYSQIVNDFQKGDIAEGYSVSREKKESFPLTVTSAQKNPTAFYLCASSMGGQQPQHFGDGTRLSIL.

This clonotype showed up many times. This chain connects TRBV20-1 to TRBJ2-7; D call uncertain. Trimming left V 3 bases short and J 6 bases short, with 18 bases between. CDR1 and CDR2 from the germline V gene are DFQATT and SNEGSKA (reference sequence). The CDR3 loop spans 14 amino acids. The CDR3: CSARVPGVAREQYF. The CDR3 region has the DNA TGCAGTGCTAGGGTTCCCGGTGTGGCCCGCGAGCAGTACTTC.

The table lists this clonotype with a few counts. This chain uses TRBV20-1 with TRBJ2-3; 13 bases match TRBD2. V was clipped by 6 bases and J by 4 bases; unmatched bases: 4. CDR3 length: 14 residues. Germline V gene lookup returns CDR1 DFQATT and CDR2 SNEGSKA (reference sequence). The CDR3 DNA reads TGCAGTGCGCGACTAGCGGGGGGCCCAGATACGCAGTATTTT. Protein: CSARLAGGPDTQYF.

There are a few counts of this clonotype. V is TRBV7-2 and J is TRBJ1-2, with D possibly TRBD1 on 6 matching bases. The germline CDR1 and CDR2 sequences are SGHTA and FQGNSA. The CDR3 has 14 amino acids. Trimming pared 2 bases from V and 5 bases from J, leaving 12 bases between. CDR3 nucleotides: TGTGCCAGCAGCTTATCAACAGGGCGATATGGCTACACCTTC. The encoded protein is CASSLSTGRYGYTF.

The rearrangement uses TRBV21-1 and TRBJ2-5; TRBD2 reflects the table's D call only, with no check against the DNA. TRBV21-1 is tagged as a pseudogene. The CDR3 runs 15 residues. This chain's CDR3 is CASSHAAGRKETQYF. The CDR3 nucleotides read TGTGCCAGCAGCCACGCCGCAGGGAGGAAAGAGACCCAGTACTTC.